These 10 T cell receptor beta chains originate from one sample sequenced in a study of early T cells in non-severe SARS-CoV-2 infection. Using its own MiXCR run on the 5' RACE reads, TCRdb lists one record per CDR3 protein. The sample lists approximately 57,000 distinct CDR3 sequences, roughly an eighth occurring once. Sequenced input: whole blood. The receptors were sampled from an adult who was a healthcare worker with PCR-confirmed SARS-CoV-2 infection or an uninfected control (not recorded which).

This clonotype was counted many times. The CDR3 DNA sequence: TGTGCCAGCAGTCAGAAGCGAGTTGCTGGCTACACCTTC. Translated, it gives CASSQKRVAGYTF. The V and J genes are TRBV3-1 and TRBJ1-2; unclear D gene. The CDR3 length is 13 residues. The V gene lost 6 bases and the J gene lost 7 bases, with 15 bases spanning the gap. Germline V CDR1 and CDR2: LGHDT, YNNKEL (reference sequence). Together with reference TRBV3-1 and TRBJ1-2, the CDR3 gives the full variable domain: DTAVSQTPKYLVTQMGNDKSIKCEQNLGHDTMYWYKQDSKKFLKIMFSYNNKELIINETVPNRFSPKSPDKAHLNLHINSLELGDSAVYFCASSQKRVAGYTFGSGTRLTVV.

The chain employs TRBV5-4 and TRBJ1-6; tentatively, D is TRBD1 (5 bases). CDR3 length: 14 residues. The V gene lost 3 bases and the J gene lost 5 bases, with 9 bases spanning the gap. Germline values: CDR1 SGHNT, CDR2 YYREEE (reference sequence). CDR3 amino acids: CASSSIQDNSPLHF. As DNA, the CDR3 is TGTGCCAGCAGCTCGATACAGGATAATTCACCCCTCCACTTT. Full variable domain (missing parts from reference TRBV5-4 and TRBJ1-6): ETGVTQSPTHLIKTRGQQVTLRCSSQSGHNTVSWYQQALGQGPQFIFQYYREEENGRGNFPPRFSGLQFPNYSSELNVNALELDDSALYLCASSSIQDNSPLHFGNGTRLTVT.

J is TRBJ2-7 and V is TRBV18, with 7 positions matching TRBD1. Germline V lookup: CDR1 KGHSH, CDR2 LQKENI. There are 16 residues in the CDR3. V was pared by 3 bases and J by 5 bases, with 13 bases of the junction left unmatched. The CDR3 DNA reads TGTGCCAGCTCACCCCTACCGGGACAGTCAGGGCACGAGCAGTACTTC. Amino acid sequence: CASSPLPGQSGHEQYF.

This sequence joins TRBV20-1 and TRBJ1-5; D gene unclear. The CDR3 extends over 17 amino acids. CDR1 DFQATT and CDR2 SNEGSKA come from the germline V gene (reference sequence). The V gene lost 2 bases and the J gene lost 2 bases, with 19 bases spanning the gap. The CDR3 loop is CSARYSIGPEGNQPQHF. The DNA for the CDR3 is TGCAGTGCTAGATACTCTATTGGACCGGAAGGCAATCAGCCCCAGCATTTT.

The chain employs TRBV12-3 or TRBV12-4 and TRBJ2-4; maybe TRBD2 (5 bases). The CDR3 sequence is 13 residues long. V gave up 6 bases and J gave up 7 bases, with 13 bases separating them. This CDR3 is CASRLAAANIQYF. The CDR3 DNA is TGTGCCAGCAGACTGGCAGCGGCGAACATTCAGTACTTC.

This clonotype came up a few times. The gene calls are TRBV30 and TRBJ2-7, with D hard to call. Trimming stripped 3 bases from V and 5 bases from J, with 17 bases between. Looked up from germline, CDR1 is GTSNPN and CDR2 is SVGIG (reference sequence). This CDR3 has 14 amino acids. This CDR3 is CAWRIMPGLHEQYF. CDR3 nucleotides: TGTGCCTGGAGGATTATGCCGGGCCTTCACGAGCAGTACTTC.

This clonotype is termed medium-sized. The chain employs TRBV19 and TRBJ1-2; D remains ambiguous. V lost 4 bases, J lost 10 bases, and 10 bases lay in between. The germline V gene has CDR1 LNHDA and CDR2 SQIVND (reference sequence). The length of the CDR3 is 11 residues. The DNA for the CDR3 is TGTGCCAGTAGTACCGCCGAGGCCTACACCTTC. Its translation is CASSTAEAYTF.

V gene TRBV13 combines with J gene TRBJ2-7, with TRBD2 as a possible D gene (6 bases). V shed 5 bases and J shed 0 bases, with 14 bases lying between them. Germline V gives CDR1 PRHDT, CDR2 FYEKMQ (reference sequence). CDR3 length equals 15 residues. The CDR3 loop is CASSHSSAPSYEQYF. The DNA of the CDR3 is TGTGCCAGCAGCCACTCTAGCGCCCCCTCCTACGAGCAGTACTTC.

The V call is TRBV20-1, the J call TRBJ1-5; D unclear. The V and J ends lost 3 bases and 4 bases respectively, with 7 bases between them. CDR1 is DFQATT and CDR2 is SNEGSKA in the germline V gene (reference sequence). This CDR3 has 12 amino acids. CDR3 in DNA: TGCAGTGCTAGCCCGGGTAATCAGCCCCAGCATTTT. Translated: CSASPGNQPQHF.

This clonotype has only a few counts. The chain uses TRBV29-1 and TRBJ1-2; tentatively, D is TRBD1 (6 bases). V was pared by 5 bases and J by 0 bases, with 10 bases between. The CDR3 totals 13 residues. Germline CDR1 is SQVTM and CDR2 is ANQGSEA. The CDR3 loop is CSVLQGPNYGYTF. In DNA form, the CDR3 reads TGCAGCGTTTTACAGGGACCTAACTATGGCTACACCTTC.